This is a list of T cell receptor beta chains from one sample in a study of molecular identifiers for immune sequencing clone quantification. MiXCR was run by TCRdb on the PCR reads, yielding one entry per CDR3 protein. The sample lists around 480,000 distinct CDR3 sequences; around 25% were seen once. The sequenced material came from naive CD8+ T cells from blood, with Jurkat cell RNA spiked in. All receptors come from a human donor in good health. Some libraries in this study had Jurkat cell RNA spiked in. Each CDR3 is given with its conserved first and last residue. D genes are given only for firm matches. Clone size is given for some rows only: seen once, a few or many times, or a class if the clone is expanded.

>TRBV12-3/TRBV12-4|.|TRBJ1-1|many
CASSSDSYTEAFF
TGTGCCAGCAGCTCAGACAGTTACACTGAAGCTTTCTTT
>TRBV27|TRBD1|TRBJ1-6|.
CASRTYRGTHSPLHF
TGTGCCAGCAGAACATACAGGGGCACCCATTCACCCCTCCACTTT
>TRBV20-1|.|TRBJ1-2|many
CSARDPYSYGYTF
TGCAGTGCTAGAGATCCGTACAGCTATGGCTACACCTTC
>TRBV3-1|TRBD1|TRBJ2-1|.
CASSPGQGADDEQFF
TGTGCCAGCAGCCCGGGACAGGGGGCGGACGATGAGCAGTTCTTC
>TRBV27|.|TRBJ1-3|few
CASSSTGNSGNTIYF
TGTGCCAGCAGCTCGACAGGCAACTCTGGAAACACCATATATTTT
>TRBV7-6|.|TRBJ2-1|.
CASSFRSGNTGNEQFF
TGTGCCAGCAGCTTCCGATCCGGGAACACTGGCAATGAGCAGTTCTTC
>TRBV29-1|.|TRBJ2-3|.
CSVDLGDTQYF
TGCAGCGTTGACCTTGGGGATACGCAGTATTTT
>TRBV28|.|TRBJ2-4|few
CASSTEGPKNIQYF
TGTGCCAGCAGTACGGAGGGGCCCAAAAACATTCAGTACTTC
>TRBV11-2|TRBD1|TRBJ2-3|few
CASSLATGVSTDTQYF
TGTGCCAGCAGCTTAGCCACAGGGGTTAGCACAGATACGCAGTATTTT
>TRBV5-1|TRBD2|TRBJ2-5|.
CASSSSGTYQETQYF
TGCGCCAGCTCAAGTAGCGGGACGTACCAAGAGACCCAGTACTTC
>TRBV10-3|TRBD1|TRBJ1-1|.
CAIGEPGQVSEAFF
TGTGCCATCGGTGAGCCGGGACAGGTTTCTGAAGCTTTCTTT
>TRBV7-9|TRBD1|TRBJ1-1|.
CASSSTDREMNTEAFF
TGTGCCAGCAGCTCAACCGACAGGGAAATGAACACTGAAGCTTTCTTT
>TRBV13|TRBD2|TRBJ2-7|.
CASSSTLSSGTSGYEQYF
TGTGCCAGCAGCTCCACTTTATCGTCCGGGACTAGCGGCTACGAGCAGTACTTC
>TRBV4-3|.|TRBJ2-3|.
CASSEDLAGTDTQYF
TGCGCCAGCAGCGAAGACTTGGCGGGAACAGATACGCAGTATTTT
>TRBV6-2/TRBV6-3|.|TRBJ2-2|.
CASSYGAKPTGELFF
TGTGCCAGCAGTTACGGTGCTAAGCCCACCGGGGAGCTGTTTTTT
>TRBV2|.|TRBJ1-4|.
CAITGIGGEKLFF
TGTGCCATTACCGGGATAGGGGGTGAAAAACTGTTTTTT
>TRBV20-1|.|TRBJ2-3|few
CSARDLDPDTQYF
TGCAGTGCTAGAGATCTGGATCCGGATACGCAGTATTTT
>TRBV4-3|.|TRBJ1-6|few
CASSQERGWYNSPLHF
TGCGCCAGCAGCCAAGAAAGGGGGTGGTATAATTCACCCCTCCACTTT
>TRBV13|.|TRBJ1-6|.
CASSLEGNNRVSPLHF
TGTGCCAGCAGCTTAGAGGGGAACAACAGGGTTTCACCCCTCCACTTT
>TRBV11-1|TRBD1|TRBJ2-7|.
CASSFGEQGLLYEQYF
TGTGCCAGCAGCTTCGGAGAACAGGGGCTCCTCTACGAGCAGTACTTC
>TRBV24-1|.|TRBJ2-1|.
CATSESTTYNEQFF
TGTGCCACCAGTGAGTCCACCACCTACAATGAGCAGTTCTTC
>TRBV4-1|TRBD2|TRBJ2-3|many
CASSPESAGGPDTQYF
TGCGCCAGCAGCCCAGAAAGCGCGGGGGGTCCAGATACGCAGTATTTT
>TRBV7-9|.|TRBJ1-2|few
CASSLFTPAYGYTF
TGTGCCAGCAGCTTATTTACCCCCGCCTATGGCTACACCTTC
>TRBV9|.|TRBJ1-3|few
CASSVGVLSGNTTYF
TGTGCCAGCAGCGTAGGCGTACTCTCTGGAAACACCACATATTTT
>TRBV6-6|TRBD2|TRBJ2-3|.
CASSYSDYGGTTDTQYF
TGTGCCAGCAGTTACTCGGACTACGGGGGGACCACAGATACGCAGTATTTT
>TRBV12-3/TRBV12-4|.|TRBJ2-5|.
CASSLAGTQYF
TGTGCCAGCAGTTTAGCTGGGACCCAGTACTTC
>TRBV7-9|.|TRBJ2-2|.
CASSLAQGNTGELFF
TGTGCCAGCAGCTTAGCGCAGGGTAACACCGGGGAGCTGTTTTTT
>TRBV7-2|TRBD1|TRBJ2-5|many
CASSSPAGGGLETQYF
TGTGCCAGCAGCTCCCCAGCAGGGGGTGGTTTAGAGACCCAGTACTTC
>TRBV12-3/TRBV12-4|TRBD1|TRBJ1-1|.
CASSEMDRGTEAFF
TGTGCCAGCAGTGAGATGGACAGGGGAACTGAAGCTTTCTTT
>TRBV28|.|TRBJ1-1|few
CASSLNLAVKNTEAFF
TGTGCCAGCAGTTTAAATCTCGCAGTCAAGAACACTGAAGCTTTCTTT
>TRBV4-3|.|TRBJ2-7|many
CASSQGQAEPPYEQYF
TGCGCCAGCAGCCAAGGGCAGGCGGAACCCCCCTACGAGCAGTACTTC
>TRBV19|TRBD2|TRBJ2-7|few
CASSMGLQTVF
TGTGCCAGTAGCATGGGACTACAGACGGTCTTC
>TRBV27|TRBD1|TRBJ1-4|.
CASSSFSGTENEKLFF
TGTGCCAGCAGTTCGTTCAGTGGGACAGAGAATGAAAAACTGTTTTTT
>TRBV7-9|TRBD2|TRBJ2-4|few
CASSPAGGRSESGENIQYF
TGTGCCAGCAGCCCGGCCGGCGGGAGATCAGAGTCGGGTGAAAACATTCAGTACTTC
>TRBV4-2|.|TRBJ1-5|.
CASSQAVGYSNQPQHF
TGTGCCAGCAGCCAAGCGGTCGGATATAGCAATCAGCCCCAGCATTTT
>TRBV12-3/TRBV12-4|TRBD2|TRBJ2-1|few
CASSLRGGSSYNEQFF
TGTGCCAGCAGTCTCCGGGGGGGGTCCTCCTACAATGAGCAGTTCTTC
>TRBV7-9|TRBD2|TRBJ2-3|few
CASSLTGLAGGSSTDTQYF
TGTGCCAGCAGCTTAACGGGACTAGCGGGGGGATCAAGCACAGATACGCAGTATTTT
>TRBV2|.|TRBJ2-3|.
CASGELVGGAGAPDTQYF
TGTGCCAGCGGTGAATTGGTCGGGGGCGCGGGAGCCCCAGATACGCAGTATTTT
>TRBV5-4|TRBD1|TRBJ2-7|.
CASSLGPGTAYEQYF
TGTGCCAGCAGCTTGGGCCCCGGGACAGCCTACGAGCAGTACTTC